The rows below give T cell receptor beta chains drawn from one sample of a study of beta chain features in type 1 diabetes. Generated by immunoSEQ multiplex PCR, the TCRdb table keeps only in-frame clones and is missing some. The sample yields about 160,000 clones, roughly 63% seen once. The specimen sequenced was naive CD4+ T cells from blood. These TCRs come from a young man with type 1 diabetes. CDR3s include the opening cysteine and the closing phenylalanine or tryptophan. D genes are given only for firm matches. Clone sizes are given selectively: once, few, many, or a class where the clone is expanded.

- TRBJ1-6 - TRBV9 CASSVEAGNSPLHF TGTGCCAGCAGCGTAGAGGCGGGTAATTCACCCCTCCACTTT
- TRBJ1-4 - TRBV7-2 CASSLTGTTNEKLFF TGTGCCAGCAGCTTAACCGGGACAACTAATGAAAAACTGTTTTTT
- TRBJ2-7 - TRBV18 CASSPVTYEQYF TGTGCCAGCTCACCAGTCACCTACGAGCAGTACTTC
- TRBJ2-2 - TRBV9 CASSSLGGGTGELFF TGTGCCAGCAGCTCCCTGGGAGGGGGAACCGGGGAGCTGTTTTTT
- TRBJ1-2 - TRBV29-1 CSVDPGYGYTF TGCAGCGTTGACCCAGGCTATGGCTACACCTTC
- TRBJ1-1 few TRBV30 CAWTPDRNTEAFF TGTGCCTGGACCCCTGACAGGAACACTGAAGCTTTCTTT
- TRBJ1-1 - TRBV27 CASSLTVNTEAFF TGTGCCAGCAGTCTGACAGTGAACACTGAAGCTTTCTTT
- TRBJ2-1 - TRBV6-5 CASSSGHGGYEQFF TGTGCCAGCAGTTCTGGACACGGCGGCTATGAGCAGTTCTTC
TRBD1 TRBJ1-2 - TRBV6-6 CASSKGQGFGYTF TGTGCCAGCAGTAAAGGACAGGGCTTTGGCTACACCTTC
- TRBJ2-3 - TRBV4-3 CASSQVLSRRKLTDTQYF TGCGCCAGCAGCCAAGTCTTATCCCGAAGGAAACTCACAGATACGCAGTATTTT
- TRBJ2-3 - TRBV9 CASSVNTDTQYF TGTGCCAGCAGTGTTAACACAGATACGCAGTATTTT
- TRBJ2-4 - TRBV7-2 CASSTGQGTSYIQYF TGTGCCAGCAGCACAGGGCAGGGGACGTCCTACATTCAGTACTTC
TRBD1 TRBJ1-6 - TRBV9 CASSADGQGNSPLHF TGTGCCAGCAGCGCGGACGGACAGGGGAATTCACCCCTCCACTTT
- TRBJ1-6 - TRBV30 CAYMRGSNSPLHF TGTGCCTATATGAGGGGTTCCAATTCACCCCTCCACTTT
TRBD2 TRBJ2-3 - TRBV5-4 CASSYVTSGAADTQYF TGTGCCAGCAGCTACGTGACTAGCGGGGCCGCAGATACGCAGTATTTT
- TRBJ1-6 - TRBV9 CASSVDPESSYNSPLHF TGTGCCAGCAGCGTAGACCCTGAGAGCTCCTATAATTCACCCCTCCACTTT
TRBD2 TRBJ2-5 - TRBV7-9 CASRGLGGQETQYF TGTGCCAGCAGGGGACTAGGGGGCCAAGAGACCCAGTACTTC
TRBD1 TRBJ2-4 - TRBV28 CASSPPGTANIQYF TGTGCCAGCAGTCCACCGGGGACAGCTAACATTCAGTACTTC
TRBD2 TRBJ2-5 - TRBV29-1 CSGPYGRKTQYF TGCAGCGGGCCGTACGGGAGGAAGACCCAGTACTTC
TRBD2 TRBJ2-5 once TRBV11-2 CASSSQRGQETQYF TGTGCCAGCAGCTCCCAGCGGGGCCAAGAGACCCAGTACTTC
TRBD1 TRBJ1-6 - TRBV5-1 CASSLAETGGPLHF TGCGCCAGCAGCTTGGCCGAGACAGGGGGCCCCCTCCACTTT
- TRBJ2-5 - TRBV30 CAWSGKGLPEETQYF TGTGCCTGGAGTGGCAAGGGACTGCCCGAAGAGACCCAGTACTTC
- TRBJ2-5 - TRBV29-1 CSVDLRGGETQYF TGCAGCGTTGACCTCAGGGGTGGGGAGACCCAGTACTTC
- TRBJ2-3 - TRBV4-3 CASRLAGMDTQYF TGCGCCAGCAGATTGGCAGGGATGGATACGCAGTATTTT
- TRBJ2-7 - TRBV30 CAWSAGAYEQYF TGTGCCTGGAGTGCAGGAGCCTACGAGCAGTACTTC
TRBD2 TRBJ2-3 - TRBV29-1 CSVGPSKTSGVDTQYF TGCAGCGTCGGCCCCTCCAAGACTAGCGGGGTTGATACGCAGTATTTT
- TRBJ2-5 - TRBV10-3 CAIKNQGRETQYF TGTGCCATCAAGAATCAGGGGCGAGAGACCCAGTACTTC
TRBD2 TRBJ2-1 - TRBV7-2 CASSTRTSGGNEQFF TGTGCCAGCAGCACCAGGACTAGCGGGGGTAATGAGCAGTTCTTC
TRBD1 TRBJ2-7 - TRBV28 CASSSSDRPYEQYF TGTGCCAGCAGTTCCTCGGACAGGCCCTACGAGCAGTACTTC
- TRBJ2-5 - TRBV18 CASSPLGGAQGETQYF TGTGCCAGCTCACCCCTTGGGGGGGCACAAGGAGAGACCCAGTACTTC
- TRBJ2-3 - TRBV29-1 CSVHNTDTQYF TGCAGCGTCCACAACACAGATACGCAGTATTTT
- TRBJ1-1 - TRBV6-6 CASSYHRATEAFF TGTGCCAGCAGTTACCATAGGGCGACTGAAGCTTTCTTT
- TRBJ2-7 - TRBV29-1 CSVGDRGEQYF TGCAGCGTAGGGGACCGCGGCGAGCAGTACTTC
TRBD1 TRBJ2-3 - TRBV28 CASSFLQGGDTQYF TGTGCCAGCAGTTTCTTACAGGGGGGAGATACGCAGTATTTT
- TRBJ1-6 once TRBV5-1 CASSTNKGLSPLHF TGCGCCAGCAGCACTAACAAAGGGCTCTCACCCCTCCACTTT
TRBD1 TRBJ2-5 - TRBV29-1 CSADRGESAETQYF TGCAGCGCGGACAGGGGAGAGAGCGCGGAGACCCAGTACTTC
TRBD1 TRBJ1-6 - TRBV9 CASSVTGENSPLHF TGTGCCAGCAGCGTAACAGGGGAGAATTCACCCCTCCACTTT
TRBD1 TRBJ2-3 - TRBV7-9 CASSAGTGRGDTQYF TGTGCCAGCAGCGCAGGGACAGGCCGCGGGGATACGCAGTATTTT
- TRBJ2-1 - TRBV9 CASSVDGWGSYNEQFF TGTGCCAGCAGCGTAGACGGGTGGGGCTCCTACAATGAGCAGTTCTTC
- TRBJ2-5 - TRBV11-3 CASSLSPDGNQETQYF TGTGCCAGCAGCTTATCTCCGGACGGAAACCAAGAGACCCAGTACTTC
- TRBJ1-2 - TRBV23-1 CASSHHWGRIYGYTF TGCGCCAGCAGTCATCACTGGGGGAGAATTTATGGCTACACCTTC
TRBD1 TRBJ2-7 - TRBV29-1 CSGTGQGEQYF TGCAGCGGGACAGGGCAGGGCGAGCAGTACTTC
- TRBJ1-1 once TRBV5-6 CASSLGQTLNTEAFF TGTGCCAGCAGCTTGGGGCAGACTCTGAACACTGAAGCTTTCTTT
TRBD1 TRBJ1-2 - TRBV4-3 CASSPGQHYGYTF TGCGCCAGCAGCCCGGGACAGCACTATGGCTACACCTTC
- TRBJ1-2 - TRBV28 CASSFPLGRAGGYTF TGTGCCAGCAGTTTTCCACTTGGCAGGGCCGGTGGCTACACCTTC
- TRBJ1-1 few TRBV7-9 CASSLQERIPPRGEAFF TGTGCCAGCAGCTTACAAGAACGGATTCCACCCAGGGGTGAAGCTTTCTTT
- TRBJ2-2 - TRBV7-2 CASSPRDGANTGELFF TGTGCCAGCAGCCCTCGGGACGGCGCGAACACCGGGGAGCTGTTTTTT
- TRBJ2-7 - TRBV5-4 CASSLGTASSYEQYF TGTGCCAGCAGCTTGGGGACGGCAAGCTCCTACGAGCAGTACTTC
TRBD2 TRBJ2-2 - TRBV7-9 CASSLRGLADGELFF TGTGCCAGCAGCTTACGAGGACTAGCCGACGGGGAGCTGTTTTTT
- TRBJ1-2 - TRBV30 CAWVDGGGYGYTF TGTGCCTGGGTTGACGGTGGAGGCTATGGCTACACCTTC
- TRBJ2-1 - TRBV29-1 CSVEDISNEQFF TGCAGCGTTGAAGATATTAGCAATGAGCAGTTCTTC
TRBD1 TRBJ2-1 - TRBV27 CASSLWGTGSGEQFF TGTGCCAGCAGTTTATGGGGGACAGGGTCGGGTGAGCAGTTCTTC